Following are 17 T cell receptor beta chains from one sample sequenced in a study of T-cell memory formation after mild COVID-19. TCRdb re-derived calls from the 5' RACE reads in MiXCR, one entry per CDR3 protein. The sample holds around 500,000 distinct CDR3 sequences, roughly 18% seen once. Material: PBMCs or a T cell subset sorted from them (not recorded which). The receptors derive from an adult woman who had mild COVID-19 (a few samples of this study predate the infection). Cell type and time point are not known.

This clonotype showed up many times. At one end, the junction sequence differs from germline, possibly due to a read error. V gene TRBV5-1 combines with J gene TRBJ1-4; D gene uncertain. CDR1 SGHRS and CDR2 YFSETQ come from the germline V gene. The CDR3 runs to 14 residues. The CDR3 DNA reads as TGTGCCAGCAGCTTAGCGGGCGGAAATGAAAAACTGTTTTTT. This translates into CASSLAGGNEKLFF.

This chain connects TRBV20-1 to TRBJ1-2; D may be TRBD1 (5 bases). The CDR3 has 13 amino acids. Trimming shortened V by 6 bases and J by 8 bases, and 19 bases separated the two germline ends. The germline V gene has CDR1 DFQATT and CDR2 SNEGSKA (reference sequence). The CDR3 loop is CSARAWGSGGYTF. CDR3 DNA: TGCAGTGCCCGTGCCTGGGGCAGCGGGGGCTACACCTTC.

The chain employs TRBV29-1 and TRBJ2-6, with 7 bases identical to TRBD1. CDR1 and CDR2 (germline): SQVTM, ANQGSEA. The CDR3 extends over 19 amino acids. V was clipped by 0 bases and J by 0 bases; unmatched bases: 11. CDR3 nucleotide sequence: TGCAGCGTTGAAGACCCCGACAGGGTCTACGTCTCTGGGGCCAACGTCCTGACTTTC. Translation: CSVEDPDRVYVSGANVLTF.

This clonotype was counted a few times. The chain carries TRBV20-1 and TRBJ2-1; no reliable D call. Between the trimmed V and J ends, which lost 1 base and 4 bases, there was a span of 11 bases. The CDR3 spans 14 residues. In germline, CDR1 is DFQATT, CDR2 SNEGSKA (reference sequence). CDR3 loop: CSARARNSYNEQFF. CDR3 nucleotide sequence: TGCAGTGCTAGAGCGAGAAACAGTTACAATGAGCAGTTCTTC.

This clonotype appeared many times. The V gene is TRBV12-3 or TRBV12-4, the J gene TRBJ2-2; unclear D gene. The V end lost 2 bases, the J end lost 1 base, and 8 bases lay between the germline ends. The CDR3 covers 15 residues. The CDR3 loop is CASSLSVGNTGELFF. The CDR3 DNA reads TGTGCCAGCAGTTTAAGCGTGGGGAACACCGGGGAGCTGTTTTTT.

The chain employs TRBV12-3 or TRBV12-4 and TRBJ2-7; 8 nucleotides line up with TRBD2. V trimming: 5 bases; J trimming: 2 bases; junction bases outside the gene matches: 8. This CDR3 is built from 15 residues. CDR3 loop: CASSVPPGGAYEQYF. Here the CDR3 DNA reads TGTGCCAGCAGTGTCCCCCCCGGGGGGGCCTACGAGCAGTACTTC.

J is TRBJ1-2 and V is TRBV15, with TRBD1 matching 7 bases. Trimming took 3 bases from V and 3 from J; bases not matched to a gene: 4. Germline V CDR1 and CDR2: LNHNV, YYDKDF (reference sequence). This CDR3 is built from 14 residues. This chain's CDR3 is CATSSDRAHYGYTF. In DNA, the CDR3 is TGTGCCACCAGCAGTGACAGGGCCCACTATGGCTACACCTTC.

The CDR3 loop reads CASSDVGGGTDTQYF. The CDR3 DNA reads TGTGCCAGCAGTGACGTAGGCGGGGGGACAGATACGCAGTATTTT. This sequence joins TRBV2 and TRBJ2-3; the match to TRBD2 covers 8 bases. Germline trimming cut 3 bases from V and 3 bases from J; bases unmatched to any gene: 5. The CDR3 sequence is 15 residues long. Germline-derived CDR1 and CDR2 are SNHLY and FYNNEI.

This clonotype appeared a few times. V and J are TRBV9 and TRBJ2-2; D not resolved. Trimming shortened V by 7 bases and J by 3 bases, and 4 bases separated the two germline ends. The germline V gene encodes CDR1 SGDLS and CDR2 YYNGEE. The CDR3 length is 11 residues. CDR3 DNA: TGTGCCAGCGGAGACACCGGGGAGCTGTTTTTT. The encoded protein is CASGDTGELFF.

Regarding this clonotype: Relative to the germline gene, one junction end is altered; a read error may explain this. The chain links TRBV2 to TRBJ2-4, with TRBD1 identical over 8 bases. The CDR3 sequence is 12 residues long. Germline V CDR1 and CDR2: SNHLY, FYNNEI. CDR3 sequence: CASSEGKTGVAF. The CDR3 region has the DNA TGTGCCAGCAGTGAAGGAAAGACAGGGGTGGCCTTC. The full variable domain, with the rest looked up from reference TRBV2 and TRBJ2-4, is EPEVTQTPSHQVTQMGQEVILRCVPISNHLYFYWYRQILGQKVEFLVSFYNNEISEKSEIFDDQFSVERPDGSNFTLKIRSTKLEDSAMYFCASSEGKTGVAFGAGTRLSVL.

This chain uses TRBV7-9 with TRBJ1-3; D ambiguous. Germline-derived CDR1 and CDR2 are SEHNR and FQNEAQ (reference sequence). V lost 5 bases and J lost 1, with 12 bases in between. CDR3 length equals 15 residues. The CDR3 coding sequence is TGTGCCAGCAGCCCTACGGTGGGTTCTGGAAACACCATATATTTT. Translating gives CASSPTVGSGNTIYF.

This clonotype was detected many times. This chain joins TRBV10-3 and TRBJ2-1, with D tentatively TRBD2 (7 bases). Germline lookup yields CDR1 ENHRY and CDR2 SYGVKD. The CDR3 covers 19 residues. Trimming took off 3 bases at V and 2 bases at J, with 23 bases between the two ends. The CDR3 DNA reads TGTGCCATCAGTGATCCTCTGGGGGCCGAGCGGGGAACCTACAATGAGCAGTTCTTC. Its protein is CAISDPLGAERGTYNEQFF.

CDR3 sequence reads: CAGSPVEGAKCEQYF. In nucleotides, the CDR3 is TGTGCCGGCTCCCCCGTGGAGGGGGCCAAATGCGAGCAGTACTTC. This chain uses TRBV6-1 with TRBJ2-7, with D possibly matching TRBD1 (7 bases). The CDR3 length is 15 residues. Germline V gene sequence: CDR1 MNHNS, CDR2 SASEGT. Trimming stripped 11 bases from V and 6 bases from J, with 26 bases between.

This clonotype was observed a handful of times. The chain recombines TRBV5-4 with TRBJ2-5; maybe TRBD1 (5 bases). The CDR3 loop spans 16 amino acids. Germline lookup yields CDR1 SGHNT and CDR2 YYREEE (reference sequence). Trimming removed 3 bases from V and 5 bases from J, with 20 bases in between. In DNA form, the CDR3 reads TGTGCCAGCAGCTACTATCGACAGACGGAAAGGGAGACCCAGTACTTC. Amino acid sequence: CASSYYRQTERETQYF.

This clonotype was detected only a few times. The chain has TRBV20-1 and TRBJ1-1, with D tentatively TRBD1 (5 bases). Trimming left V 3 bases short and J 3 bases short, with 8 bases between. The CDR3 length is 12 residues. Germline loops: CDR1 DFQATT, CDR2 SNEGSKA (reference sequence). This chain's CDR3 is CSARQGYTEAFF. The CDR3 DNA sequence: TGCAGTGCTAGGCAGGGATACACTGAAGCTTTCTTT.

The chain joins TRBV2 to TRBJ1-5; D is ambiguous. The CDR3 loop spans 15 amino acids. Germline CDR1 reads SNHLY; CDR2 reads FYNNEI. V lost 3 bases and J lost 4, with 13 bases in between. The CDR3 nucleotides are TGTGCCAGCAGTGACTCCCGGGATATAAATCAGCCCCAGCATTTT. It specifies CASSDSRDINQPQHF.

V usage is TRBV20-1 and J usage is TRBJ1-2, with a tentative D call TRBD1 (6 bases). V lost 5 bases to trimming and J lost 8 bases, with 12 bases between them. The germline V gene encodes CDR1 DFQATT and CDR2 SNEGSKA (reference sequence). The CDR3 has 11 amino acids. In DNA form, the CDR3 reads TGCAGTGCTTCGGACAGCGGGGGCTACACCTTC. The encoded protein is CSASDSGGYTF.